Listed here are 28 T cell receptor beta chains from one sample, sequenced in a study of blood T cell repertoires in COVID-19. Sequenced by immunoSEQ multiplex PCR; TCRdb stores in-frame clones only, minus some. The sample contains around 140,000 clones, 81% of which appear only once. Sequencing was carried out using peripheral blood. The receptors come from a woman aged 55-69 years with active or convalescent COVID-19.

The chain recombines TRBV6-5 with TRBJ1-3, with D maybe TRBD1 (5 bases). CDR1 MNHEY and CDR2 SVGAGI come from the germline V gene. The CDR3 sequence is 14 residues long. Trimming took 2 bases from V and 4 from J, leaving 9 bases between them. Here the CDR3 reads CASSYGTLGNTIYF. The CDR3, as DNA: TGTGCCAGCAGTTACGGGACTCTCGGAAACACCATATATTTT.

This clone occurred once. The V gene is TRBV11-2, the J gene TRBJ1-2; unclear D gene. The germline gives CDR1 SGHAT, CDR2 FQNNGV. Trimming cost V 2 bases and J 6 bases, with 10 bases left between them. The CDR3 has 13 residues. The CDR3 sequence: CASSLWREDGYTF. The DNA of the CDR3 is TGTGCCAGCAGCTTATGGAGGGAGGATGGCTACACCTTC.

The chain employs TRBV10-3 and TRBJ2-1, with 12 bases matching TRBD2. This CDR3 contains 15 residues. Germline V gene lookup returns CDR1 ENHRY and CDR2 SYGVKD. Trimming cost V 11 bases and J 5 bases; bases outside gene matches: 10. CDR3 DNA sequence: TGTGCCCCCCCTAGCGGGAGGGAATGGAACAATGAGCAGTTCTTC. Protein product: CAPPSGREWNNEQFF.

The chain couples TRBV7-2 to TRBJ2-2, with D uncertain. The CDR3 runs 15 residues. Germline V lookup: CDR1 SGHTA, CDR2 FQGNSA. With 5 bases removed from V and 0 bases from J, the gap between germline ends came to 10 bases. CDR3 in DNA: TGTGCCAGCAGCCCTACAGTATCGAACACCGGGGAGCTGTTTTTT. Translation gives CASSPTVSNTGELFF.

This chain joins TRBV6-2 or TRBV6-3 and TRBJ2-3; 9 positions match TRBD2. Per the germline V gene, CDR1 is MNHEY and CDR2 is SVGEGT. The ends lost 5 bases at V and 7 bases at J; junction bases unmatched: 7. The length of the CDR3 is 14 residues. The CDR3 loop reads CASSHRLAEYTQYF. The CDR3 coding sequence is TGTGCCAGCAGTCATCGACTAGCGGAATATACGCAGTATTTT.

This clone has just a few counts. The J gene is TRBJ2-7, the V gene TRBV28; 8 nucleotides agree with TRBD1. Germline assignment: CDR1 MDHEN and CDR2 SYDVKM. The CDR3 is 14 amino acids. V trimming: 5 bases; J trimming: 2 bases; junction bases outside the gene matches: 5. Here the CDR3 reads CASSATGEPYEQYF. CDR3 DNA sequence: TGTGCCAGCAGTGCGACAGGGGAACCCTACGAGCAGTACTTC.

This chain connects TRBV6-5 to TRBJ1-1; a weak D match, TRBD1 (6 bases). The CDR3 runs to 15 residues. Germline lookup yields CDR1 MNHEY and CDR2 SVGAGI. V lost 5 bases, J lost 0 bases, and 13 bases lay in between. The chain's CDR3 is CASSPQGLMNTEAFF. The CDR3 DNA is TGTGCCAGCAGTCCACAGGGCTTAATGAACACTGAAGCTTTCTTT.

The chain employs TRBV5-1 and TRBJ2-5; tentatively, D is TRBD2 (7 bases). In germline, CDR1 is SGHRS, CDR2 YFSETQ. The CDR3 totals 15 residues. Trimming pared 0 bases from V and 4 bases from J, leaving 13 bases between. CDR3 nucleotide sequence: TGCGCCAGCAGCTTGGCCGGGGGGCGCGGAGAGACCCAGTACTTC. Residues: CASSLAGGRGETQYF.

This chain connects TRBV5-1 to TRBJ2-1, with 8 bases fitting TRBD2. This CDR3 spans 14 amino acids. The V segment lost 0 bases and the J segment 10 bases; nucleotides outside the gene matches: 6. Germline V lookup: CDR1 SGHRS, CDR2 YFSETQ. CDR3 in amino acids: CASSLVGLANEQFF. CDR3 in DNA: TGCGCCAGCAGCTTGGTTGGACTAGCAAACGAGCAGTTCTTC.

The V gene is TRBV7-2, the J gene TRBJ2-5, with 7 bases that match TRBD2. The CDR3 consists of 17 residues. With 6 bases clipped from V and 5 bases from J, the junction kept 18 bases outside the gene matches. Germline-derived CDR1 and CDR2 are SGHTA and FQGNSA. CDR3 loop: CASRAGTNDRGDETQYF. DNA for the CDR3: TGTGCCAGCAGGGCCGGGACTAACGACCGGGGGGACGAGACCCAGTACTTC.

The rearrangement joins TRBV4-1 to TRBJ2-7; D may be TRBD1 (5 bases). This CDR3 is 12 amino acids long. CDR1 and CDR2 (germline): MGHRA, YSYEKL. V lost 6 bases and J lost 2, with 8 bases in between. CDR3 bases: TGCGCCAGCAGTGACAGAACCTACGAGCAGTACTTC. Its translation is CASSDRTYEQYF.

The chain has TRBV30 and TRBJ1-2, with 9 bases fitting TRBD1. The CDR3 extends over 12 amino acids. V shed 8 bases and J 4 bases; nucleotides not matched to a gene: 5. Germline CDR1 GTSNPN, CDR2 SVGIG (reference sequence). CDR3 amino acids: CARGQGGYGYTF. DNA for the CDR3: TGTGCCAGGGGACAGGGAGGCTATGGCTACACCTTC.

The V and J genes are TRBV27 and TRBJ2-2; weak D call: TRBD2 (7 bases). Germline CDR1 and CDR2: MNHEY and SMNVEV (reference sequence). Trimming left V 3 bases short and J 3 bases short, with 11 bases between. The CDR3 length is 15 residues. In DNA form, the CDR3 reads TGTGCCAGCAGTTTTGGGAGGGGGGACACCGGGGAGCTGTTTTTT. Translation gives CASSFGRGDTGELFF.

The chain recombines TRBV28 with TRBJ2-3, with D unclear. Trimming pared 7 bases from V and 11 bases from J, leaving 13 bases between. Germline values: CDR1 MDHEN, CDR2 SYDVKM. CDR3 size: 11 residues. The CDR3 DNA reads as TGTGCCAGCACCGATTCTGTCGGGCAGTATTTT. Its protein product is CASTDSVGQYF.

The table lists this clone with a count of one. The chain joins TRBV5-6 to TRBJ2-5; possible D gene TRBD2, 6 bases. Trimming left V 1 base short and J 4 bases short, with 8 bases between. Germline CDR1 reads SGHDT; CDR2 reads YYEEEE. The CDR3 covers 13 residues. CDR3 in DNA: TGTGCCAGCAGCTTGATCGGGGGAGAGACCCAGTACTTC. Protein: CASSLIGGETQYF. Drawing the rest from reference TRBV5-6 and TRBJ2-5, the complete variable domain is DAGVTQSPTHLIKTRGQQVTLRCSPKSGHDTVSWYQQALGQGPQFIFQYYEEEERQRGNFPDRFSGHQFPNYSSELNVNALLLGDSALYLCASSLIGGETQYFGPGTRLLVL.

The chain uses TRBV28 and TRBJ1-3; TRBD1 agrees at 9 bases. The CDR3 runs to 16 residues. Germline V lookup: CDR1 MDHEN, CDR2 SYDVKM. Losses at the gene ends were 4 bases for V and 1 base for J; bases not matched to a gene: 5. CDR3 loop: CASSSPGQGSGNTIYF. The DNA of the CDR3 is TGTGCCAGCAGTTCACCGGGACAGGGTTCTGGAAACACCATATATTTT.

The chain employs TRBV5-1 and TRBJ1-2; 7 positions agree with TRBD1. Trimming took 0 bases from V and 0 from J; bases not matched to a gene: 5. CDR1 is SGHRS, CDR2 YFSETQ, per germline. This CDR3 spans 16 amino acids. The CDR3 sequence is CASSLARDRSNYGYTF. The CDR3 bases are TGCGCCAGCAGCTTGGCTAGGGACAGATCTAACTATGGCTACACCTTC.

The chain employs TRBV4-1 and TRBJ2-3; the D gene is possibly TRBD2 (6 bases). V lost 1 base to trimming and J lost 6 bases, with 8 bases between them. This CDR3 spans 13 amino acids. CDR1 is MGHRA and CDR2 is YSYEKL in the germline V gene. CDR3 coding DNA: TGCGCCAGCAGCCAAGGTGGAGGGGATACGCAGTATTTT. This codes for CASSQGGGDTQYF.

The chain links TRBV27 to TRBJ1-5; 8 bases align to TRBD1. CDR3 length: 14 residues. Germline CDR1 and CDR2: MNHEY and SMNVEV (reference sequence). V was pared by 6 bases and J by 3 bases, with 4 bases of the junction left unmatched. The CDR3 DNA follows: TGTGCCAGCAGCAGGGGACAGGTCAATCAGCCCCAGCATTTT. This sequence encodes CASSRGQVNQPQHF.

This chain links TRBV24-1 with TRBJ1-1; no firm D call. Trimming took off 4 bases at V and 14 bases at J, with 19 bases between the two ends. Germline CDR1 is KGHDR and CDR2 is SFDVKD. The CDR3 loop spans 13 amino acids. Written as DNA, the CDR3 is TGTGCCACCAGTGACCCTGCGGTCAGTCACCCCTTCTTT. It is translated as CATSDPAVSHPFF.

The chain carries TRBV29-1 and TRBJ2-2, with 12 bases identical to TRBD2. CDR3 length: 16 residues. Germline-derived CDR1 and CDR2 are SQVTM and ANQGSEA. V shed 7 bases and J 6 bases; nucleotides not matched to a gene: 12. CDR3 amino acids: CSARPSGGAGAGELFF. DNA of the CDR3: TGCAGCGCCCGCCCTAGCGGGGGGGCTGGGGCCGGGGAGCTGTTTTTT.

This clone was observed once. The rearrangement joins TRBV14 to TRBJ1-2; D uncertain. The germline gives CDR1 SGHDN, CDR2 FVKESK. With 4 bases removed from V and 6 bases from J, the gap between germline ends came to 12 bases. CDR3 size: 13 residues. The CDR3 DNA reads TGTGCCAGCAGCCCCAGGATCAATGATGGCTACACCTTC. Translation gives CASSPRINDGYTF.

The chain carries TRBV27 and TRBJ2-5; a weak D match, TRBD1 (6 bases). The CDR3 sequence is 14 residues long. Germline V CDR1 and CDR2: MNHEY, SMNVEV (reference sequence). With 4 bases removed from V and 2 bases from J, the gap between germline ends came to 11 bases. The CDR3 spells CASSSGQIQETQYF. In nucleotides, the CDR3 is TGTGCCAGCAGTTCCGGACAGATACAAGAGACCCAGTACTTC.

The rearrangement joins TRBV2 to TRBJ2-1; D might be TRBD2 (5 bases). V was trimmed by 4 bases and J by 9 bases, leaving 10 bases between them. CDR1 is SNHLY, CDR2 FYNNEI, per germline. The CDR3 extends over 12 amino acids. The CDR3 DNA reads TGTGCCAGCAGTGGGTCTGGAGGTGAGCAGTTCTTC. Translation: CASSGSGGEQFF.

V usage is TRBV19 and J usage is TRBJ1-1; tentatively, D is TRBD1 (5 bases). This CDR3 contains 16 residues. V was shortened by 6 bases and J by 1 base, with 18 bases between the two germline ends. Looked up from germline, CDR1 is LNHDA and CDR2 is SQIVND (reference sequence). This chain's CDR3 is CASRTQVLVGNTEAFF. The CDR3 bases are TGTGCCAGTAGGACACAGGTCCTGGTGGGGAACACTGAAGCTTTCTTT.

This sequence joins TRBV30 and TRBJ1-6; tentative D call: TRBD1 (5 bases). CDR3 length equals 17 residues. Germline CDR1 is GTSNPN and CDR2 is SVGIG (reference sequence). With 0 bases removed from V and 4 bases from J, the gap between germline ends came to 16 bases. The CDR3 reads CAWSVGEGPMYNSPLHF. The CDR3 DNA reads TGTGCCTGGAGTGTAGGGGAAGGACCCATGTATAATTCACCCCTCCACTTT.

This clone is a singleton in its sample. V gene TRBV5-1 combines with J gene TRBJ2-7; 12 bases map to TRBD2. The germline CDR1 and CDR2 sequences are SGHRS and YFSETQ. V was pared by 4 bases and J by 2 bases, with 4 bases of the junction left unmatched. The CDR3 runs 15 residues. The CDR3 spells CASSMTSGSTYEQYF. The CDR3 coding sequence is TGCGCCAGCAGCATGACTAGCGGGAGTACCTACGAGCAGTACTTC. The whole variable domain, filled in from reference TRBV5-1 and TRBJ2-7, reads KAGVTQTPRYLIKTRGQQVTLSCSPISGHRSVSWYQQTPGQGLQFLFEYFSETQRNKGNFPGRFSGRQFSNSRSEMNVSTLELGDSALYLCASSMTSGSTYEQYFGPGTRLTVT.

The chain uses TRBV2 and TRBJ1-1, with D perhaps matching TRBD1 (6 bases). Looked up from germline, CDR1 is SNHLY and CDR2 is FYNNEI. CDR3 length: 13 amino acids. V dropped 11 bases and J dropped 1 base, with 14 bases sitting between them. The CDR3 here is CAGRRDKNTEAFF. In nucleotides, the CDR3 is TGTGCCGGTCGCCGGGACAAGAACACTGAAGCTTTCTTT.